A selection of T cell receptor beta chains follows, all from one sample in a study of blood T cells in healthy people across ages. Each CDR3 protein is one row after TCRdb ran MiXCR on the 5' RACE reads. The repertoire includes some 1.5 million distinct CDR3 sequences, 42% of them detected once, and more than 4% sits in the top ten. The sequenced sample was blood. The receptors derive from a woman younger than 30 in good health. The CDR3 runs from the conserved cysteine through the conserved F or W. D genes are given only for firm matches. Expanded clones are given a class, and other clones once, few, many or no size at all.

J gene: TRBJ1-2; D gene: -; CDR3 length: 16; V gene: TRBV18; clone size: -; CDR3 DNA: TGTGCCAGCTCCGCCTTCCGGGCCATAGCTAACTATGGCTACACCTTC; CDR3 protein: CASSAFRAIANYGYTF
J gene: TRBJ1-1; D gene: -; CDR3 length: 15; V gene: TRBV11-2; clone size: once; CDR3 DNA: TGTGCCAGCAGCTTAGAGGGACGTGAGAACACTGAAGCTTTCTTT; CDR3 protein: CASSLEGRENTEAFF
J gene: TRBJ2-7; D gene: TRBD2; CDR3 length: 16; V gene: TRBV6-6; clone size: -; CDR3 DNA: TGTGCCAGCAACCCCCGGAGCACTGCGGGAGCCTACAAGCAGTACTTC; CDR3 protein: CASNPRSTAGAYKQYF
J gene: TRBJ1-2; D gene: -; CDR3 length: 15; V gene: TRBV4-1; clone size: -; CDR3 DNA: TGCGCCAGCAGCAAAGTCGGACGCGGAAACTATGGCTACACCTTC; CDR3 protein: CASSKVGRGNYGYTF
J gene: TRBJ2-2; D gene: -; CDR3 length: 13; V gene: TRBV4-3; clone size: once; CDR3 DNA: TGCGCCAGCAGCCAAGTCTCGGCCGGGGAGCTGTTTTTT; CDR3 protein: CASSQVSAGELFF
J gene: TRBJ1-1; D gene: -; CDR3 length: 15; V gene: TRBV9; clone size: -; CDR3 DNA: TGTGCCAGCAGCGTAGGAGGTCGGTTGAACACTGAAGCTTTCTTT; CDR3 protein: CASSVGGRLNTEAFF
J gene: TRBJ2-7; D gene: -; CDR3 length: 15; V gene: TRBV14; clone size: -; CDR3 DNA: TGTGCCAGCAGCCAACAGGGCGTTAGCTCCTACGAGCAGTACTTC; CDR3 protein: CASSQQGVSSYEQYF
J gene: TRBJ2-7; D gene: TRBD2; CDR3 length: 16; V gene: TRBV28; clone size: -; CDR3 DNA: TGTGCCAGCAGTTTATTAGGAAGCGGGAATTCCTACGAGCAGTACTTC; CDR3 protein: CASSLLGSGNSYEQYF
J gene: TRBJ2-4; D gene: -; CDR3 length: 11; V gene: TRBV6-1; clone size: -; CDR3 DNA: TGTGCCAGCCCCGTTGGGGTCGAGCGGTACTTC; CDR3 protein: CASPVGVERYF
J gene: TRBJ1-4; D gene: -; CDR3 length: 13; V gene: TRBV20-1; clone size: -; CDR3 DNA: TGCAGTGCTAGGTGGCAGACTAATGAAAAACTGTTTTTT; CDR3 protein: CSARWQTNEKLFF
J gene: TRBJ1-5; D gene: -; CDR3 length: 15; V gene: TRBV27; clone size: few; CDR3 DNA: TGTGCCAGCAGTTTCGGAGGGGCTTTCGATCAGCCCCAGCATTTT; CDR3 protein: CASSFGGAFDQPQHF
J gene: TRBJ2-3; D gene: -; CDR3 length: 15; V gene: TRBV6-2/TRBV6-3; clone size: -; CDR3 DNA: TGTGCCAGCAGCCTCCCGGGACATCCCACAGATACGCAGTATTTT; CDR3 protein: CASSLPGHPTDTQYF
J gene: TRBJ2-1; D gene: -; CDR3 length: 13; V gene: TRBV6-6; clone size: -; CDR3 DNA: TGTGCCGGTGGCGCGGGGCGGATAAATGAGCAGTTCTTC; CDR3 protein: CAGGAGRINEQFF
J gene: TRBJ2-2; D gene: TRBD2; CDR3 length: 17; V gene: TRBV5-6; clone size: -; CDR3 DNA: TGTGCCAGCAGCTTGGCCGCGTCTAGCGGGTACACCGGGGAGCTGTTTTTT; CDR3 protein: CASSLAASSGYTGELFF
J gene: TRBJ2-7; D gene: -; CDR3 length: 12; V gene: TRBV29-1; clone size: -; CDR3 DNA: TGCAGCGTTGAAAGGGGGACCTACGAGCAGTACTTC; CDR3 protein: CSVERGTYEQYF
J gene: TRBJ2-7; D gene: -; CDR3 length: 16; V gene: TRBV19; clone size: -; CDR3 DNA: TGTGCCAGTAGTCCCCTGAACAGGGATGGGGGCTCCGAGCAGTACTTC; CDR3 protein: CASSPLNRDGGSEQYF
J gene: TRBJ2-1; D gene: TRBD2; CDR3 length: 15; V gene: TRBV9; clone size: many; CDR3 DNA: TGTGCCAGCAGTGCCAGACTAGCGGGCTACAATGAGCAGTTCTTC; CDR3 protein: CASSARLAGYNEQFF
J gene: TRBJ2-7; D gene: -; CDR3 length: 14; V gene: TRBV25-1; clone size: -; CDR3 DNA: TGTGCCAGCAGTGAATATGACAACACCTACGAGCAGTACTTC; CDR3 protein: CASSEYDNTYEQYF
J gene: TRBJ2-1; D gene: TRBD2; CDR3 length: 15; V gene: TRBV20-1; clone size: many; CDR3 DNA: TGCAGTGCTGGTTTACTAGCGGGAGGGCCTTATGAGCAGTTCTTC; CDR3 protein: CSAGLLAGGPYEQFF
J gene: TRBJ2-3; D gene: TRBD2; CDR3 length: 17; V gene: TRBV28; clone size: -; CDR3 DNA: TGTGCCAGCAGTTCTCCCCCACTAGCGGGAGGCACAGATACGCAGTATTTT; CDR3 protein: CASSSPPLAGGTDTQYF
J gene: TRBJ1-2; D gene: TRBD1; CDR3 length: 14; V gene: TRBV12-3/TRBV12-4; clone size: -; CDR3 DNA: TGTGCCAGCAGTTCGCGACAGGGGGCGCAAGGCTACACCTTC; CDR3 protein: CASSSRQGAQGYTF
J gene: TRBJ2-2; D gene: TRBD1; CDR3 length: 15; V gene: TRBV14; clone size: -; CDR3 DNA: TGTGCCAGCAGCCGGGACAGGGTACATACCGGGGAGCTGTTTTTT; CDR3 protein: CASSRDRVHTGELFF
J gene: TRBJ2-6; D gene: -; CDR3 length: 13; V gene: TRBV29-1; clone size: -; CDR3 DNA: TGCAGCGGCCGTTTCTCTGGGGCCAACGTCCTGACTTTC; CDR3 protein: CSGRFSGANVLTF
J gene: TRBJ2-5; D gene: -; CDR3 length: 13; V gene: TRBV20-1; clone size: -; CDR3 DNA: TGCAGTGCTAGAGGGGAGTTCCAAGAGACCCAGTACTTC; CDR3 protein: CSARGEFQETQYF
J gene: TRBJ2-7; D gene: TRBD2; CDR3 length: 14; V gene: TRBV7-2; clone size: -; CDR3 DNA: TGTGCCAGCAGCCTAGGGCGGGAGGCGTACGAGCAGTACTTC; CDR3 protein: CASSLGREAYEQYF
J gene: TRBJ1-2; D gene: -; CDR3 length: 17; V gene: TRBV4-3; clone size: -; CDR3 DNA: TGCGCCAGCAGCCAAGATAGCCGCGGCAGGGGAATTGGTGGCTACACCTTC; CDR3 protein: CASSQDSRGRGIGGYTF
J gene: TRBJ2-3; D gene: -; CDR3 length: 16; V gene: TRBV27; clone size: -; CDR3 DNA: TGTGCCAGCAGTTTGCTCCAGGGATGGAGCACAGATACGCAGTATTTT; CDR3 protein: CASSLLQGWSTDTQYF
J gene: TRBJ2-1; D gene: TRBD1; CDR3 length: 17; V gene: TRBV25-1; clone size: -; CDR3 DNA: TGTGCCAGCAGTGCTCTCCCCCTATCCGGGACAGGGGAAGGGCAGTTCTTC; CDR3 protein: CASSALPLSGTGEGQFF
J gene: TRBJ2-1; D gene: TRBD2; CDR3 length: 15; V gene: TRBV6-1; clone size: -; CDR3 DNA: TGTGCCAGCAGAACCCAGCGGGACTCCTACAATGAGCAGTTCTTC; CDR3 protein: CASRTQRDSYNEQFF
J gene: TRBJ2-1; D gene: -; CDR3 length: 16; V gene: TRBV24-1; clone size: -; CDR3 DNA: TGTGCCACCAGTGATTTAGTGGGAACCCCCTTGGGTGAGCAGTTCTTC; CDR3 protein: CATSDLVGTPLGEQFF
J gene: TRBJ2-1; D gene: -; CDR3 length: 13; V gene: TRBV12-3/TRBV12-4; clone size: -; CDR3 DNA: TGTGCCAGCATTTACGGGCAGGTCAATGAGCAGTTCTTC; CDR3 protein: CASIYGQVNEQFF
J gene: TRBJ1-5; D gene: -; CDR3 length: 14; V gene: TRBV15; clone size: few; CDR3 DNA: TGTGCCACCAGCATAACTGGGCCCCATCAGCCCCAGCATTTT; CDR3 protein: CATSITGPHQPQHF
J gene: TRBJ1-5; D gene: TRBD1; CDR3 length: 16; V gene: TRBV4-3; clone size: few; CDR3 DNA: TGCGCCAGCAGCCCAGACTTGACAGGGTTTGTTCAGCCCCAGCATTTT; CDR3 protein: CASSPDLTGFVQPQHF
J gene: TRBJ2-6; D gene: TRBD2; CDR3 length: 16; V gene: TRBV3-1; clone size: few; CDR3 DNA: TGTGCCAGCAGGCCGGGACTAGCTGTTGGGGCCAACGTCCTGACTTTC; CDR3 protein: CASRPGLAVGANVLTF
J gene: TRBJ1-5; D gene: -; CDR3 length: 13; V gene: TRBV28; clone size: -; CDR3 DNA: TGTGCCAGCCGTCAGGGCGAGGCTCAGCCCCAGCATTTT; CDR3 protein: CASRQGEAQPQHF
J gene: TRBJ2-3; D gene: -; CDR3 length: 13; V gene: TRBV6-5; clone size: few; CDR3 DNA: TGTGCCAGCAGTACTTACGAGCTTGATACGCAGTATTTT; CDR3 protein: CASSTYELDTQYF